This T cell receptor (beta chain) was sequenced during a study of control samples from healthy donors and cancer patients. The data were produced by immunoSEQ multiplex PCR, yet TCRdb's version contains in-frame clones alone and is incomplete. The table has tens of thousands of clones, roughly 92% seen once. The CDR3 totals 12 residues. Germline lookup yields CDR1 MDHEN and CDR2 SYDVKM. Sequencing input: blood. The source is a woman in her forties or fifties in good health. This chain joins TRBV28 and TRBJ2-3, with 7 bases lining up with TRBD2. The CDR3 DNA follows: TGTGTAGTGCGGGGGAACACAGATACGCAGTATTTT. Translation gives CVVRGNTDTQYF.